This TCR beta chain was profiled in a study of T-cell memory formation after mild COVID-19. This clonotype was detected many times. Its antigen is currently unknown. TCR alpha and TCR beta cDNA libraries carrying sample barcodes and UMIs were produced by 5'RACE using constant-segment primers. TCRdb reprocessed the 5' RACE reads with MiXCR, giving one entry per CDR3 protein. The sample contains tens of thousands of distinct CDR3 sequences, 6.5% to 9% of which appear only once. Findings of the study overall: There were some responding clones in pre-infection memory, which suggested that cross-reactive memory had joined. CD4+ contracting clones were found mainly in CM and EM, and CD8+ ones in EMRA.

This CDR3 comprises 12 residues. The germline V gene encodes CDR1 MNHEY and CDR2 SVGAGI. The V segment lost 5 bases and the J segment 7 bases; nucleotides outside the gene matches: 5. The source material was PBMCs or a T cell subset sorted from them (not recorded which). The gene calls are TRBV6-5 and TRBJ2-7; TRBD1 aligns across 7 bases. This receptor was obtained from an adult woman who had mild COVID-19 (a few samples of this study predate the infection). Cell type and time point are not known. The CDR3 DNA reads as TGTGCCAGCAGTACAGGGGTTCGGGAGCAGTACTTC. The encoded protein is CASSTGVREQYF.